These T cell receptor beta chains were read from a single sample in a study of T cell repertoires in cytomegalovirus infection. TCRdb reprocessed the reads with MiXCR, giving one entry per CDR3 protein. The table lists a few hundred thousand distinct CDR3 sequences, around a tenth of them singletons, with roughly 4.5% in the top ten. The sample taken for sequencing was PBMCs. The receptors come from a human donor in good health (CMV status not recorded). Some clones in this sample may be carry-over from other donors' samples. The CDR3 runs from the conserved cysteine through the conserved F or W. A D gene is named only where the DNA matches it firmly. The size field is filled for only some rows; it gives once, few, many or a size class.

v_gene	j_gene	abundance	d_gene	CDR3nt	CDR3aa
TRBV6-2/TRBV6-3	TRBJ1-2	many	.	TGTGCCAGCAGTTACCGCGGAGGGAAGAACTATGGCTACACCTTC	CASSYRGGKNYGYTF
TRBV6-2/TRBV6-3	TRBJ2-7	few	TRBD1	TGTGCCAGCAGTTTCAACCGGGACAGAACCTACGAGCAGTACTTC	CASSFNRDRTYEQYF
TRBV7-2	TRBJ1-5	.	TRBD1	TGTGCCAGCAGCTTAGCACAGGGGGATCAGCCCCAGCATTTT	CASSLAQGDQPQHF
TRBV28	TRBJ1-1	.	.	TGTGCCAGCAGTTTTGAGGGGCAGAACACTGAAGCTTTCTTT	CASSFEGQNTEAFF
TRBV12-3/TRBV12-4	TRBJ1-5	.	TRBD1	TGTGCCAGCAGTAACCGGGACAGGGACTCTAGCAATCAGCCCCAGCATTTT	CASSNRDRDSSNQPQHF
TRBV7-6	TRBJ1-4	many	.	TGTGCCAGCAGCTTAGCCGCGGGGGGAACTAATGAAAAACTGTTTTTT	CASSLAAGGTNEKLFF
TRBV27	TRBJ1-6	few	TRBD1	TGTGCCAGTCGGGACAGGGATGCCTATAATTCACCCCTCCACTTT	CASRDRDAYNSPLHF
TRBV6-1	TRBJ2-3	few	.	TGTGCCAGCACCGCGGTGGGGGGCCCCACAGATACGCAGTATTTT	CASTAVGGPTDTQYF
TRBV29-1	TRBJ2-1	many	TRBD1	TGCAGCGTCGCCGGCCCGACAGGGCGGTCCTACAATGAGCAGTTCTTC	CSVAGPTGRSYNEQFF
TRBV6-5	TRBJ1-1	.	.	TGTGCCAGCAGGAGGGGGGAAACTGAAGCTTTCTTT	CASRRGETEAFF
TRBV20-1	TRBJ1-1	.	TRBD1	TGCAGTGCGGGACAGGGGAACACTGAAGCTTTCTTT	CSAGQGNTEAFF
TRBV4-2	TRBJ2-7	many	.	TGTGCCAGCAGCCCCTCCGGTGGGGGCTACGAGCAGTACTTC	CASSPSGGGYEQYF
TRBV12-3/TRBV12-4	TRBJ2-7	few	TRBD2	TGTGCCAGCAGTTTAGTCCTCGGGACTAGGGATTCCTACGAGCAGTACTTC	CASSLVLGTRDSYEQYF
TRBV7-8	TRBJ2-1	.	.	TGTGCCAGCAGCTTAAGTGGGGGGGACACCGATGAGCAGTTCTTC	CASSLSGGDTDEQFF
TRBV28	TRBJ2-5	many	TRBD1	TGTGCCAGCACGGCCGGGACAGGGGAAAAGACCCAGTACTTC	CASTAGTGEKTQYF
TRBV20-1	TRBJ2-1	many	TRBD1	TGCAGTGCTAAGGACAGGCGATACAATGAGCAGTTCTTC	CSAKDRRYNEQFF
TRBV7-9	TRBJ1-3	.	.	TGTGCCAGCAGCACTCCCGGGACAACTGGAAACACCATATATTTT	CASSTPGTTGNTIYF
TRBV11-2	TRBJ2-5	many	TRBD2	TGTGCCAGCAGCCGTCCCCTAGCGGGAACAGAGACCCAGTACTTC	CASSRPLAGTETQYF
TRBV6-6	TRBJ1-5	.	.	TGTGCCAGCAGTGTGGAGGGGCAGATCACGGGGCCCCAGCATTTT	CASSVEGQITGPQHF
TRBV11-1	TRBJ2-3	.	TRBD1	TGTGCCAGCAGCTTTTTACAGGGGCGCATAGATACGCAGTATTTT	CASSFLQGRIDTQYF
TRBV4-2	TRBJ2-1	few	TRBD2	TGTGCCAGCAGGCAAGCGGGAGTGCCGGACAATGAGCAGTTCTTC	CASRQAGVPDNEQFF
TRBV7-6	TRBJ2-7	few	.	TGTGCCAGCAGCTCGAATCCCGGGTTTAACGAGCAGTACTTC	CASSSNPGFNEQYF
TRBV7-8	TRBJ1-1	.	.	TGTGCCAGCAGATTTAGAGGGGGTCAGTCGAACACTGAAGCTTTCTTT	CASRFRGGQSNTEAFF
TRBV7-2	TRBJ1-3	many	.	TGTGCCAGCAGCCTACAGGGCCGAAACACCATATATTTT	CASSLQGRNTIYF
TRBV19	TRBJ2-7	.	TRBD1	TGTGCCAGTAAGGGGACAGTTTCCTACGAGCAGTACTTC	CASKGTVSYEQYF
TRBV7-2	TRBJ1-2	few	TRBD1	TGTGCCAGCAGCTTAGCAGTCTGGGACAGATCCTATGGCTACACCTTC	CASSLAVWDRSYGYTF
TRBV25-1	TRBJ1-5	.	.	TGTGCCAGCAGTGGGGGGGGTAGCGATCAGCCCCAGCATTTT	CASSGGGSDQPQHF
TRBV7-2	TRBJ1-1	few	.	TGTGCCAGCAGCTTTACCCCAGTTGAAGCTTTCTTT	CASSFTPVEAFF
TRBV7-3	TRBJ1-1	few	.	TGTGCCAGCAGCACGACGGCTAGCACTGAAGCTTTCTTT	CASSTTASTEAFF
TRBV6-2/TRBV6-3	TRBJ2-7	many	TRBD1	TGTGCCAGCAGACGTGTTCTCGGGACAGGGGACGAGCAGTACTTC	CASRRVLGTGDEQYF
TRBV15	TRBJ1-1	once	TRBD1	TGTGCCACCACCTCGGACAGGGTCTCCACTGAAGCTTTCTTT	CATTSDRVSTEAFF
TRBV10-3	TRBJ1-2	.	TRBD1	TGTGCCATCAGACCGGGACAGGGGGTTATTGGCTACACCTTC	CAIRPGQGVIGYTF
TRBV7-2	TRBJ1-1	many	.	TGTGCCAGCAGCTTAAACAGGTACACTGAAGCTTTCTTT	CASSLNRYTEAFF
TRBV7-2	TRBJ2-1	many	.	TGTGCCAGCAGCTTACGTGGGAGTGGTGGGAATGAGCAGTTCTTC	CASSLRGSGGNEQFF
TRBV12-3/TRBV12-4	TRBJ2-7	many	.	TGTGCCAGCAGTCAAATCTTAGGATTGGGGAACGAGCAGTACTTC	CASSQILGLGNEQYF
TRBV29-1	TRBJ1-2	.	.	TGCAGCGTTGAAAAGGACGGAGCCTTCTATGGCTACACCTTC	CSVEKDGAFYGYTF
TRBV5-1	TRBJ1-5	.	.	TGCGCCAGCAGCTTAACTACAGATTATAGCAATCAGCCCCAGCATTTT	CASSLTTDYSNQPQHF
TRBV4-3	TRBJ2-4	.	.	TGCGCCAGCAGCCAAGATCTCGGAGAACCCAAAAACATTCAGTACTTC	CASSQDLGEPKNIQYF
TRBV7-2	TRBJ2-1	many	.	TGTGCCAGCAGCCCTCGGCTCGACCTAAATGAGCAGTTCTTC	CASSPRLDLNEQFF
TRBV5-1	TRBJ2-2	.	.	TGCGCCAGCAGCTTGTCTTCCCAGACGAACACCGGGGAGCTGTTTTTT	CASSLSSQTNTGELFF
TRBV7-3	TRBJ2-3	many	.	TGTGCCAGCAGCTCGAGGTTGGGCGGGGGCACAGATACGCAGTATTTT	CASSSRLGGGTDTQYF
TRBV12-3/TRBV12-4	TRBJ1-1	many	.	TGTGCCAGCAGTTTGACATCCGGGACACAAGCTTTCTTT	CASSLTSGTQAFF
TRBV13	TRBJ1-6	.	TRBD1	TGTGCCAGCAGCTCCCGACAGGGGTCTAATTCACCCCTCCACTTT	CASSSRQGSNSPLHF
TRBV11-3	TRBJ2-3	many	.	TGTGCCAGCAGCTCGCTAGGGGCAGATACGCAGTATTTT	CASSSLGADTQYF
TRBV19	TRBJ1-5	many	TRBD1	TGTGCCAGTACTGAGACAGGGCACAATCAGCCCCAGCATTTT	CASTETGHNQPQHF
TRBV12-3/TRBV12-4	TRBJ2-1	.	.	TGTGCCAGCAGACCGGGGCCTAATGAGCAGTTCTTC	CASRPGPNEQFF
TRBV6-1	TRBJ1-5	.	.	TGTGCCAGCAGTGAAGGGCAGAGAAGCAATCAGCCCCAGCATTTT	CASSEGQRSNQPQHF
TRBV3-1	TRBJ2-2	.	.	TGTGCCAGCAGCCGCGCGGTGTCGGGGGAGCTGTTTTTT	CASSRAVSGELFF
TRBV4-2	TRBJ1-6	few	TRBD1	TGTGCCAGCAGCCAAGGCGGACAGGGCGGTAATTCACCCCTCCACTTT	CASSQGGQGGNSPLHF
TRBV4-3	TRBJ1-2	few	.	TGCGCCAGCAGCCAAGTAAAGGGGAGGTCGATGGGCTACACCTTC	CASSQVKGRSMGYTF
TRBV20-1	TRBJ2-1	.	.	TGCAGTGCTAGAGCGAGGTCCAATGAGCAGTTCTTC	CSARARSNEQFF
TRBV20-1	TRBJ2-2	.	TRBD1	TGCAGTGCTAGTGTGACAGGGGGCATCTCCGGGGAGCTGTTTTTT	CSASVTGGISGELFF
TRBV7-9	TRBJ1-1	many	TRBD1	TGTGCCAGCAGCTTAGCCCCACACCGGGACAGGAACACTGAAGCTTTCTTT	CASSLAPHRDRNTEAFF